The 8 T cell receptor beta chains below all came from one sample that was sequenced in a study of blood T cell repertoires in COVID-19. The data were produced by immunoSEQ multiplex PCR, yet TCRdb's version contains in-frame clones alone and is incomplete. The sample shows about 360,000 clones, around 87% of them seen only once. Sequenced sample: peripheral blood. Every receptor here comes from a human donor in a cohort sampled during active COVID-19.

Comment on this clone: The junction differs from germline at one of its ends, possibly a read error. The V gene is TRBV5-5, the J gene TRBJ2-6; 7 positions agree with TRBD1. The CDR3 runs 14 residues. Germline V lookup: CDR1 SGHKS, CDR2 YYEKEE (reference sequence). The CDR3 coding sequence is TGTGCCAGCAGCGTAGGTCAGGGGGTCAACGTCCTGACTTTC. Translation: CASSVGQGVNVLTF.

The chain recombines TRBV5-4 with TRBJ2-5; D call uncertain. The V gene's germline CDR1 is SGHNT and CDR2 YYREEE (reference sequence). The germline V and J ends were trimmed by 4 bases and 1 base, with 11 bases remaining between them. The CDR3 has 14 residues. CDR3 region: CASSTNSGQETQYF. The DNA for the CDR3 is TGTGCCAGCAGCACTAATAGTGGCCAAGAGACCCAGTACTTC.

The rearrangement uses TRBV5-1 and TRBJ1-2; 9 bases map to TRBD1. Germline CDR1 SGHRS, CDR2 YFSETQ. There are 16 residues in the CDR3. V lost 2 bases and J lost 5; bases outside the gene matches: 10. The CDR3 loop reads CASSLVAGTGQYGYTF. The CDR3, as DNA: TGCGCCAGCAGCTTAGTAGCCGGGACAGGGCAATATGGCTACACCTTC. The variable domain in full, completed from reference TRBV5-1 and TRBJ1-2, reads KAGVTQTPRYLIKTRGQQVTLSCSPISGHRSVSWYQQTPGQGLQFLFEYFSETQRNKGNFPGRFSGRQFSNSRSEMNVSTLELGDSALYLCASSLVAGTGQYGYTFGSGTRLTVV.

The chain joins TRBV10-3 to TRBJ2-3, with 9 bases identical to TRBD2. This CDR3 contains 17 residues. In germline, CDR1 is ENHRY, CDR2 SYGVKD. Trimming removed 3 bases from V and 7 bases from J; junction bases left unmatched: 14. The CDR3 DNA sequence: TGTGCCATCAGTGACCCAATGGGCGGGGGGGCCAGGAATACGCAGTATTTT. Translated, it gives CAISDPMGGGARNTQYF.

The genes are TRBV6-5 and TRBJ2-1; 7 bases agree with TRBD1. Germline CDR1 and CDR2: MNHEY and SVGAGI. V trimming: 8 bases; J trimming: 9 bases; junction bases outside the gene matches: 13. The length of the CDR3 is 14 residues. This CDR3 is CASEGRQGDGEQFF. Here the CDR3 DNA reads TGTGCCAGCGAGGGGCGACAGGGCGACGGTGAGCAGTTCTTC.

The chain carries TRBV15 and TRBJ1-6, with D unclear. Trimming stripped 1 base from V and 13 bases from J, with 8 bases between. Germline-derived CDR1 and CDR2 are LNHNV and YYDKDF (reference sequence). CDR3 size: 12 residues. In DNA, the CDR3 is TGTGCCACCAGCAGAGCCCTTCAGCCCCTCCACTTT. It encodes CATSRALQPLHF.

The V gene is TRBV19, the J gene TRBJ2-5, with 14 nucleotides matching TRBD2. After removal of 4 bases from V and 4 bases from J, the junction contained 2 bases not matched to a gene. The germline CDR1 and CDR2 sequences are LNHDA and SQIVND (reference sequence). There are 15 residues in the CDR3. The CDR3 is CASSSGLAGGETQYF. As DNA, the CDR3 is TGTGCCAGTAGTAGCGGACTAGCGGGGGGAGAGACCCAGTACTTC.

The rearrangement uses TRBV30 and TRBJ2-3; D remains ambiguous. This CDR3 region has 13 residues. Trimming pared 2 bases from V and 3 bases from J, leaving 9 bases between. The V gene's germline CDR1 is GTSNPN and CDR2 SVGIG (reference sequence). The CDR3 DNA is TGTGCCTGGAGTCTTAGCTCGACAGATACGCAGTATTTT. It yields the protein CAWSLSSTDTQYF.